These 31 T cell receptor beta chains were sequenced from one sample in a study of blood T cells in healthy people across ages. Using a J-beta primer mix together with a sample-barcoded 5' primer, a second PCR was run for about 7 to 12 cycles. TCRdb called the 5' RACE reads again in MiXCR, with one record for every CDR3 protein. The table has around 800,000 distinct CDR3 sequences, roughly 44% seen once. Material for sequencing was blood. These receptors all stem from a man aged 60 to 69 in good health.

The chain uses TRBV6-6 and TRBJ2-5; weak D call: TRBD2 (7 bases). The CDR3 runs to 15 residues. Trimming shortened V by 2 bases and J by 4 bases, and 14 bases separated the two germline ends. Germline lookup yields CDR1 MNHNY and CDR2 SVGAGI (reference sequence). CDR3 protein: CASSYPEGGSETQYF. In DNA form, the CDR3 reads TGTGCCAGCAGTTACCCGGAGGGGGGGTCAGAGACCCAGTACTTC.

The chain is built from TRBV14 and TRBJ2-5; D gene ambiguous. Trimming took off 1 base at V and 11 bases at J, with 8 bases between the two ends. The CDR3 sequence is 11 residues long. Germline V gene sequence: CDR1 SGHDN, CDR2 FVKESK. CDR3 sequence: CASSQGAQQYF. Written as DNA, the CDR3 is TGTGCCAGCAGCCAAGGTGCGCAGCAGTACTTC.

The genes are TRBV28 and TRBJ1-2, with 12 bases fitting TRBD1. Germline V gene sequence: CDR1 MDHEN, CDR2 SYDVKM. V was clipped by 6 bases and J by 5 bases; unmatched bases: 10. This CDR3 is built from 16 residues. The CDR3: CASSFRDRGRGYGYTF. The CDR3 bases are TGTGCCAGCAGCTTCCGGGACAGGGGGCGAGGTTATGGCTACACCTTC.

This chain connects TRBV7-9 to TRBJ2-4, with D tentatively TRBD1 or TRBD2 (6 bases each). The J call may be wrong; the DNA end is better matched by TRBJ2-7. There are 14 residues in the CDR3. In germline, CDR1 is SEHNR, CDR2 FQNEAQ (reference sequence). The CDR3 spells CASSLGWGAYEQYF. In DNA, the CDR3 is TGTGCCAGCAGCTTGGGCTGGGGGGCGTACGAGCAGTACTTC.

This clonotype was detected a few times. The J gene is TRBJ2-7, the V gene TRBV20-1, with TRBD1 matching over 10 bases. Looked up from germline, CDR1 is DFQATT and CDR2 is SNEGSKA (reference sequence). The CDR3 is 15 residues long. Trimming at V came to 2 bases and at J to 2 bases, leaving 6 bases not matched to a gene. The CDR3 coding sequence is TGCAGTGCTAGAATGGGGACAGGGGACACCTACGAGCAGTACTTC. It specifies CSARMGTGDTYEQYF.

This clonotype has a handful of counts. The CDR3 is CASSLELVEVGQITDTQYF. The CDR3, as DNA: TGTGCCAGCAGCTTAGAGCTCGTAGAGGTCGGCCAGATCACAGATACGCAGTATTTT. The chain has TRBV7-9 and TRBJ2-3, with D unresolved. CDR3 size: 19 residues. V lost 1 base and J 2 bases, leaving 22 bases between the germline ends. Germline assignment: CDR1 SEHNR and CDR2 FQNEAQ (reference sequence).

V and J are TRBV3-1 and TRBJ2-2, with 7 bases matching TRBD1. The germline V gene encodes CDR1 LGHDT and CDR2 YNNKEL (reference sequence). The junction had 14 bases not matched to a gene; V was cut back by 0 bases and J by 4 bases. The CDR3 extends over 19 amino acids. CDR3 bases: TGTGCCAGCAGCCAAGAGTCAGGGGGTTTGCCTGTGGGCACCGGGGAGCTGTTTTTT. Protein product: CASSQESGGLPVGTGELFF.

This clonotype came up a few times. The chain employs TRBV28 and TRBJ2-3; D unclear. Germline V gene lookup returns CDR1 MDHEN and CDR2 SYDVKM. CDR3 length: 12 amino acids. Trimming stripped 8 bases from V and 2 bases from J, with 8 bases between. The CDR3 loop reads CASEGNTDTQYF. The DNA of the CDR3 is TGTGCCAGCGAAGGAAACACAGATACGCAGTATTTT.

This clonotype was counted between two and nine times. The rearrangement links TRBV3-1 to TRBJ2-7; 7 nucleotides align to TRBD1. The J segment lost 6 bases and the V segment lost 5 bases, leaving 7 bases of the junction unmatched. Germline CDR1 LGHDT, CDR2 YNNKEL (reference sequence). The CDR3 extends over 13 amino acids. The CDR3 DNA follows: TGTGCCAGCAGCTCCCGACGGGACAGCGAGCAGTACTTC. The encoded protein is CASSSRRDSEQYF.

The gene calls are TRBV7-2 and TRBJ2-4; TRBD2 matches at 7 bases. The end of the DNA fits TRBJ2-5 better, so the J call may be wrong. This CDR3 spans 16 amino acids. The germline CDR1 and CDR2 sequences are SGHTA and FQGNSA. The CDR3 here is CASSSQGYSGVETQYF. The DNA for the CDR3 is TGTGCCAGCAGCTCTCAGGGCTACAGCGGGGTAGAGACCCAGTACTTC.

The CDR3, as DNA: TGTGCCAGCAGCGTTGCCAGGACAGGGTACAATGAGCAGTTCTTC. Its protein product is CASSVARTGYNEQFF. This chain links TRBV9 with TRBJ2-1; TRBD1 agrees at 8 bases. Looked up from germline, CDR1 is SGDLS and CDR2 is YYNGEE. CDR3 length: 15 amino acids. J gave up 4 bases and V 2 bases, and 5 bases lay outside the gene matches.

The chain carries TRBV4-1 and TRBJ2-5, with D unclear. Germline-derived CDR1 and CDR2 are MGHRA and YSYEKL. Trimming pared 4 bases from V and 2 bases from J, leaving 8 bases between. CDR3 length equals 13 residues. CDR3 in amino acids: CASSRAAQETQYF. The CDR3 DNA reads TGCGCCAGCAGCCGGGCAGCGCAAGAGACCCAGTACTTC.

This clonotype showed up many times. J is TRBJ2-5 and V is TRBV6-2 or TRBV6-3; no clear D. Germline-derived CDR1 and CDR2 are MNHEY and SVGEGT. The CDR3 totals 13 residues. V shed 4 bases and J shed 5 bases, with 11 bases lying between them. The DNA of the CDR3 is TGTGCCAGCAGTTTTCGTAGTTGGGAGACCCAGTACTTC. It translates to CASSFRSWETQYF.

This clonotype was picked up a small number of times. This rearrangement joins TRBV7-2 to TRBJ2-3; 8 bases are a match to TRBD1. Germline V lookup: CDR1 SGHTA, CDR2 FQGNSA. The ends lost 5 bases at V and 2 bases at J; junction bases unmatched: 12. The CDR3 is made up of 17 amino acids. In DNA form, the CDR3 reads TGTGCCAGCAGCACCAGAGGGACAGGACTGTCCACAGATACGCAGTATTTT. This gives the protein CASSTRGTGLSTDTQYF.

V is TRBV6-5 and J is TRBJ2-5, with D tentatively TRBD1 (6 bases). The CDR3 has 15 residues. CDR1 MNHEY and CDR2 SVGAGI come from the germline V gene. V gave up 6 bases and J gave up 11 bases, with 25 bases separating them. CDR3 protein: CASSPIGDIYNEQYF. CDR3 sequence (DNA): TGTGCCAGCAGCCCAATAGGGGACATCTACAATGAGCAGTACTTC.

On this clonotype: The junction shows a germline mismatch at one end, possibly a read error. The chain joins TRBV3-1 to TRBJ1-1; D might be TRBD1 (5 bases). This CDR3 region has 15 residues. The germline V gene has CDR1 LGHDT and CDR2 YNNKEL (reference sequence). The CDR3 DNA is TGTGCCGGCAGCCAAGGATTAATGACAGCGTTGAAAGCTTTCTTT. Its translation: CAGSQGLMTALKAFF.

The chain recombines TRBV7-9 with TRBJ2-6, with 8 nucleotides matching TRBD1. The CDR3 totals 19 residues. After removal of 2 bases from V and 1 base from J, the junction contained 10 bases not matched to a gene. Germline V CDR1 and CDR2: SEHNR, FQNEAQ (reference sequence). The CDR3 sequence: CASSLLGDRGLSGANVLTF. The CDR3 DNA follows: TGTGCCAGCAGCTTACTCGGTGACAGGGGACTGTCTGGGGCCAACGTCCTGACTTTC. Full variable domain (outside the CDR3, taken from reference TRBV7-9 and TRBJ2-6): DTGVSQNPRHKITKRGQNVTFRCDPISEHNRLYWYRQTLGQGPEFLTYFQNEAQLEKSRLLSDRFSAERPKGSFSTLEIQRTEQGDSAMYLCASSLLGDRGLSGANVLTFGAGSRLTVL.

This clonotype was seen a few times. The rearrangement joins TRBV3-1 to TRBJ2-7; 8 bases map to TRBD1. The CDR3 runs 14 residues. V shed 5 bases and J 4 bases; nucleotides not matched to a gene: 7. Germline CDR1 and CDR2: LGHDT and YNNKEL (reference sequence). In DNA, the CDR3 is TGTGCCAGCAGCTTCCCGGGACAGGAGTACGAGCAGTACTTC. Translation: CASSFPGQEYEQYF.

This clonotype was counted many times. The chain combines TRBV6-5 with TRBJ2-5; 10 nucleotides match TRBD2. Germline V gene data show CDR1 as MNHEY and CDR2 as SVGAGI. CDR3 length equals 16 residues. With 4 bases clipped from V and 1 base from J, the junction kept 6 bases outside the gene matches. The CDR3 is CASSSSIAGGQETQYF. The CDR3 region has the DNA TGTGCCAGCAGTTCCTCCATAGCGGGGGGCCAAGAGACCCAGTACTTC.

This clonotype was observed a few times. The chain uses TRBV12-3 or TRBV12-4 and TRBJ2-5; D is undetermined. The CDR3 runs to 14 residues. With 10 bases removed from V and 0 bases from J, the gap between germline ends came to 15 bases. The DNA of the CDR3 is TGTGCCACCCGAGGCCCAATAAACCAAGAGACCCAGTACTTC. Its protein product is CATRGPINQETQYF.

V is TRBV12-3 or TRBV12-4 and J is TRBJ1-5, with D possibly being TRBD1 (6 bases). Trimming took off 6 bases at V and 6 bases at J, with 18 bases between the two ends. CDR3 length: 15 residues. The CDR3, as DNA: TGTGCCAGCAGGCTGGGACACTCGGAATCTCAGCCCCAGCATTTT. It is translated as CASRLGHSESQPQHF.

This clonotype was seen a handful of times. The rearrangement uses TRBV7-6 and TRBJ1-1; a weak D match, TRBD1 (6 bases). The V gene lost 1 base and the J gene lost 4 bases, with 13 bases spanning the gap. There are 15 residues in the CDR3. CDR1 and CDR2 from the germline V gene are SGHVS and FNYEAQ. This CDR3 reads CASSLGAGAGTEAFF. CDR3 DNA sequence: TGTGCCAGCAGCTTAGGGGCGGGGGCTGGCACTGAAGCTTTCTTT. The entire variable domain, with the rest obtained from reference TRBV7-6 and TRBJ1-1, is as follows: GAGVSQSPRYKVTKRGQDVALRCDPISGHVSLYWYRQALGQGPEFLTYFNYEAQQDKSGLPNDRFSAERPEGSISTLTIQRTEQRDSAMYRCASSLGAGAGTEAFFGQGTRLTVV.

The chain recombines TRBV11-2 with TRBJ2-7; a weak D match, TRBD1 (5 bases). V lost 4 bases, J lost 0 bases, and 10 bases lay in between. The CDR3 sequence is 14 residues long. Germline lookup yields CDR1 SGHAT and CDR2 FQNNGV. The CDR3 loop reads CASSWTRTSYEQYF. In nucleotides, the CDR3 is TGTGCCAGCAGCTGGACACGAACCTCCTACGAGCAGTACTTC.

This clonotype showed up just a few times. V is TRBV29-1 and J is TRBJ2-6; D call uncertain. This CDR3 contains 17 residues. The ends were cut back, 1 base at V and 0 bases at J, with 13 bases in the middle. From germline, CDR1 is SQVTM and CDR2 ANQGSEA. CDR3 residues: CSVEVGRGVSGANVLTF. CDR3 nucleotides: TGCAGCGTTGAAGTAGGTCGAGGAGTCTCTGGGGCCAACGTCCTGACTTTC.

The V call is TRBV18, the J call TRBJ2-7; D gene unclear. Trimming stripped 2 bases from V and 3 bases from J, with 11 bases between. CDR3 length equals 14 residues. Per germline, CDR1 KGHSH and CDR2 LQKENI. The CDR3 nucleotides are TGTGCCAGCTCACCAGGGCCGACGGTCTACGAGCAGTACTTC. Amino acid sequence: CASSPGPTVYEQYF.

Comments on this clonotype: One junction end does not reproduce the germline sequence, and a read error may be involved. V usage is TRBV4-3 and J usage is TRBJ2-1; D is ambiguous. From germline, CDR1 is LGHNA and CDR2 YSLEER. CDR3 length: 14 amino acids. The CDR3 nucleotides read TGCGCCAGCAGCCAAGAGGACCTTTACAATGAGCGGTTCTTC. Translating gives CASSQEDLYNERFF.

The chain employs TRBV4-3 and TRBJ1-4, with D hard to call. The germline V gene has CDR1 LGHNA and CDR2 YSLEER. Trimming shortened V by 1 base and J by 7 bases, and 13 bases separated the two germline ends. The CDR3 is made up of 15 amino acids. The CDR3 sequence is CASSQVARGAEKLFF. CDR3 DNA sequence: TGCGCCAGCAGCCAAGTTGCCCGGGGTGCTGAAAAACTGTTTTTT.

There are a few counts of this clonotype. This sequence joins TRBV20-1 and TRBJ1-2; no definite D call. Germline-derived CDR1 and CDR2 are DFQATT and SNEGSKA (reference sequence). The CDR3 is 12 residues long. V lost 4 bases, J lost 4 bases, and 10 bases lay in between. CDR3 bases: TGCAGTGCTACAGCCGGCTTCTATGGCTACACCTTC. Translating it yields CSATAGFYGYTF.

Only a few counts were recorded for this clonotype. The chain recombines TRBV15 with TRBJ2-5, with TRBD1 matching 9 bases. The J call could be wrong; TRBJ2-7 is a better fit for the DNA end. The CDR3 spans 14 residues. The V gene's germline CDR1 is LNHNV and CDR2 YYDKDF (reference sequence). CDR3 sequence reads: CATSSPGQGYEQYF. The DNA of the CDR3 is TGTGCCACCAGCAGTCCGGGACAGGGTTACGAGCAGTACTTC.

This clonotype has more than one count but fewer than ten. The chain has TRBV6-6 and TRBJ1-5; TRBD1 agrees at 8 bases. The CDR3 consists of 14 residues. Germline-derived CDR1 and CDR2 are MNHNY and SVGAGI (reference sequence). With 6 bases clipped from V and 9 bases from J, the junction kept 10 bases outside the gene matches. CDR3 in DNA: TGTGCCAGCAGCCAGGGGGCCCTCCCATCGCCCCAGCATTTT. This codes for CASSQGALPSPQHF.

This chain connects TRBV4-1 to TRBJ2-1, with 8 bases matching TRBD1. V lost 4 bases to trimming and J lost 11 bases; unmatched junction nucleotides: 7. Germline V lookup: CDR1 MGHRA, CDR2 YSYEKL. The CDR3 contains 13 residues. This CDR3 reads CASSPQTGDQQFF. The DNA of the CDR3 is TGCGCCAGCAGCCCCCAGACAGGGGATCAGCAGTTCTTC.